This T cell receptor beta chain was recorded in a study of blood T cells in healthy people across ages (dated by TCRdb to 2014 to 2015). At the level of the whole study: In model experiments, roughly one uniquely barcoded TCR beta cDNA molecule per two T cells was captured by template switching. Donors of different ages were randomly distributed across sequencing lanes to avoid experimental bias. Two additional independent replicas of 1 million unique cDNA reads from the same blood draw were analyzed for two donors (one aged 18 to 29 and one aged 80 or older). Donors were grouped into four age groups: young (average 16 years), middle-aged (39), aged (around 62) and long-lived (around 82). The study measured age-related changes in TCR beta repertoire diversity using deep sequencing normalized with unique cDNA molecular identifiers.

Details on this clonotype: The clone's antigen remains unknown. No base quality information exists; no much larger clone differs at one position.

The library was generated by 5' RACE. Sequencing relied on an Illumina HiSeq 2500. A second PCR of 7 to 11 cycles was performed with a sample-barcoded 5' primer and a J-beta primer mix. Each TCR beta cDNA molecule received a unique molecular identifier from a template-switch 5' adaptor carrying 12 random nucleotides. Each sample yielded at least 2.5 million CDR3-containing paired-end reads. First-strand cDNA was synthesized from all RNA with the Mint cDNA synthesis kit, primed by a TRBC-specific oligonucleotide. Following uracil-DNA glycosylase treatment, all cDNA underwent a first 18-cycle PCR with the universal primers M1SS and BC2_uni_R. Regarding the original processing steps: Normalization of each sample was performed by random selection of 1 million high-quality reads, each carrying a distinct molecular identifier. Reads with shared molecular identifiers were discarded instead of being binned into consensus sequences. MiTCR, run with a Q25 quality threshold and the strictest error-elimination algorithm, handled CDR3 identification, clonotype clustering and error correction. A nonparametric unseen species model using Euler transformation provided a lower-bound estimate of total TCR beta diversity. The public reads were run again by TCRdb, first through fastp at Q25 and then through MiXCR, and only productive beta chains were kept. Rows are combined by CDR3 protein, so each entry shows the most common genes and DNA. TCRdb, not the original authors, processed these V and J calls. This sample is represented by 650,000 to 800,000 distinct CDR3 sequences; roughly 44% of them were singletons. Jointly, the top ten make up about a fifth of the sample.

The investigation overall reported the following: Bulk unsorted PBMC profiling prevented conclusive comparison of naive and antigen-experienced compartments. The long-lived group showed more naive CD4+ T cells, fewer expanded clones and increased TCR diversity than the aged group, suggesting age selection. There was a strong correlation between observed TCR beta diversity and the percentage of naive T cells measured by flow cytometry. Estimates of total diversity from one million sequenced T cells were regarded as lower bounds and underestimates. Observed TCR beta diversity per million T cells fell roughly linearly with age, and a significant reduction was already apparent by age around 40. The CMV infection status of donors was not known, potentially confounding age-related changes in expanded clonotypes.

The donors were 40 or so Caucasian individuals from Russia, aged roughly 6 to 100 years, who were systemically healthy. Around 10 milliliters of peripheral blood were drawn from each donor into EDTA-treated Vacutainer tubes. Ficoll-Paque density-gradient centrifugation was used to isolate PBMCs, with at least 7 million per sample. Total RNA, at least 6 micrograms per sample, was extracted from PBMCs with Trizol reagent. Naive CD45RAhigh/CD27high T cell percentages were measured by flow cytometry on a PBMC aliquot from every donor. Sequencing was carried out using blood. The TCR comes from a man in his fifties or sixties in good health.

The CDR3 region reads CASSQHKPYEQYF. The sequence in DNA is TGTGCCAGCAGCCAGCATAAACCCTACGAGCAGTACTTC. The rearrangement joined TRBV14 to TRBJ2-7; a confident D gene designation cannot be given. At the junction V is shortened by 3 bases and J by 2 bases, with 8 bases in between. The CDR3 measures 13 amino acids from cysteine to phenylalanine. Just CDR3 DNA is preserved here, 39 bases in frame from base 1. From the germline V gene, CDR1 is SGHDN and CDR2 is FVKESK.